Sequencing of this TCR beta chain was carried out in a study of cytomegalovirus exposure and HLA in healthy donors. Study-level findings and limits: The dataset shows that most TCR sequences were rare, while some public TCRs occurred in many donors.

Donors showed nominal health when sampled, although they likely had unrecorded immune exposures. This PCR relied on a set of 60 Vbeta primers and 13 Jbeta primers. Sequencing used immunoSEQ multiplex PCR; TCRdb keeps in-frame clones, though not all of them. This sample has about 140,000 clones, with more than 75% found just once. Comment on this clone: The antigen remains undetermined.

The source material was PBMCs. The source is a man between 18 and 29 years old in good health and CMV-seropositive.

CDR3 DNA: TGTGCCAGCAGTCCTCGTTGGAGCGGGGACGGTCGGGTCTCCTACGAGCAGTACTTC. Its protein product is CASSPRWSGDGRVSYEQYF. V and J are TRBV28 and TRBJ2-7; 7 bases fit TRBD2. V lost 5 bases to trimming and J lost 0 bases; unmatched junction nucleotides: 19. Germline assignment: CDR1 MDHEN and CDR2 SYDVKM. The CDR3 has 19 residues.